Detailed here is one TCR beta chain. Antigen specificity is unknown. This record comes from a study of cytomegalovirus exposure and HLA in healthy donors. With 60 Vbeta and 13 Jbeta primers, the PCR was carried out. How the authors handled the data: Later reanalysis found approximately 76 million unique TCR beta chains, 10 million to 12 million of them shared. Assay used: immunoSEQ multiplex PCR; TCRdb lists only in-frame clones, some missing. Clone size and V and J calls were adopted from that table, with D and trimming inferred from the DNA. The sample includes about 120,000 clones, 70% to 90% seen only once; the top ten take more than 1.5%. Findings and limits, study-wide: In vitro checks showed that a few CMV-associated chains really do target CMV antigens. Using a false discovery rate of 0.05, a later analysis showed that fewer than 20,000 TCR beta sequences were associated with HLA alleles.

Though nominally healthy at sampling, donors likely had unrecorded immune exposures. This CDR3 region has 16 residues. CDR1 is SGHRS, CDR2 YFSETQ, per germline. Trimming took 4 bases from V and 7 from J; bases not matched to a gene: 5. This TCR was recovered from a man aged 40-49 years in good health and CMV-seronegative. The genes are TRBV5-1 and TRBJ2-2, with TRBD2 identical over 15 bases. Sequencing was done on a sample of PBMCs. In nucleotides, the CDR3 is TGCGCCAGCAGCGGACTAGCGGGGGGGCAGATCGGGGAGCTGTTTTTT. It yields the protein CASSGLAGGQIGELFF.